These 21 T cell receptor beta chains originate from one sample sequenced in a study of blood T cell repertoires in COVID-19. TCRdb's copy holds only in-frame clones and misses some; the assay was immunoSEQ multiplex PCR. This sample has 200,000 or so clones, with approximately 80% found just once. Sequencing was carried out using peripheral blood. These receptors originate from a human donor in a cohort sampled during active COVID-19.

The J gene is TRBJ1-5, the V gene TRBV6-5; weak D call: TRBD1 (6 bases). The CDR3 length is 15 residues. Germline V gene sequence: CDR1 MNHEY, CDR2 SVGAGI. The V end lost 0 bases, the J end lost 7 bases, and 13 bases lay between the germline ends. In nucleotides, the CDR3 is TGTGCCAGCAGTTACTCGAGGGCAGGGGAACAGCCCCAGCATTTT. This translates into CASSYSRAGEQPQHF.

The chain carries TRBV7-9 and TRBJ1-4; D might be TRBD1 (5 bases). V lost 0 bases and J 7 bases, leaving 12 bases between the germline ends. CDR3 length: 15 residues. Germline values: CDR1 SEHNR, CDR2 FQNEAQ (reference sequence). The CDR3 sequence is CASSLALTDSEKLFF. In nucleotides, the CDR3 is TGTGCCAGCAGCTTAGCGTTGACAGATAGTGAAAAACTGTTTTTT.

The chain recombines TRBV4-2 with TRBJ1-1; TRBD1 matches at 9 bases. This CDR3 has 18 residues. Germline trimming cut 4 bases from V and 2 bases from J; bases unmatched to any gene: 14. CDR1 and CDR2 (germline): LGHNA, YNFKEQ. In nucleotides, the CDR3 is TGTGCCAGCAGCCGAGGGAGGGTGGACAGGGGATATAACACTGAAGCTTTCTTT. It yields the protein CASSRGRVDRGYNTEAFF.

V gene TRBV27 combines with J gene TRBJ2-1; 14 bases fit TRBD2. Unmatched junction bases numbered 10, after V lost 6 bases and J lost 6 bases. Looked up from germline, CDR1 is MNHEY and CDR2 is SMNVEV (reference sequence). This CDR3 comprises 17 residues. The CDR3 reads CASRDLVGLAGVNEQFF. For the CDR3, the DNA is TGTGCCAGCAGAGACCTAGTGGGACTAGCGGGAGTCAATGAGCAGTTCTTC.

The J gene is TRBJ1-6, the V gene TRBV18, with D unresolved. Germline loops: CDR1 KGHSH, CDR2 LQKENI. This CDR3 contains 15 residues. Trimming removed 5 bases from V and 0 bases from J, with 8 bases in between. CDR3 protein: CASSEYSSYNSPLHF. Here the CDR3 DNA reads TGTGCCAGCTCAGAGTACAGCTCCTATAATTCACCCCTCCACTTT.

This chain links TRBV7-9 with TRBJ2-7; 9 nucleotides agree with TRBD1. The ends lost 5 bases at V and 1 base at J; junction bases unmatched: 12. CDR1 is SEHNR, CDR2 FQNEAQ, per germline (reference sequence). The CDR3 spans 17 residues. The CDR3 sequence: CASSDIITGQGSYEQYF. The CDR3 coding sequence is TGTGCCAGCAGCGATATTATAACGGGACAGGGATCCTACGAGCAGTACTTC.

The V call is TRBV27, the J call TRBJ2-3; 13 bases match TRBD2. Trimming at V came to 2 bases and at J to 12 bases, leaving 11 bases not matched to a gene. Germline CDR1 is MNHEY and CDR2 is SMNVEV (reference sequence). The CDR3 loop spans 16 amino acids. CDR3 amino acids: CASSLISTSGRLAQYF. CDR3 nucleotides: TGTGCCAGCAGTTTAATCTCGACTAGCGGGAGGCTCGCCCAGTATTTT.

The chain is built from TRBV6-5 and TRBJ2-1, with TRBD2 matching 9 bases. V lost 7 bases, J lost 4 bases, and 8 bases stayed unmatched. Germline V gene lookup returns CDR1 MNHEY and CDR2 SVGAGI. CDR3 length: 15 amino acids. The CDR3 bases are TGTGCCAGCATTTTCCTAGCGGGGTCGTACAATGAGCAGTTCTTC. Amino acids: CASIFLAGSYNEQFF.

This chain connects TRBV6-5 to TRBJ2-7; 9 bases align to TRBD1. The CDR3 sequence is 14 residues long. The J segment lost 3 bases and the V segment lost 6 bases, leaving 6 bases of the junction unmatched. The germline V gene encodes CDR1 MNHEY and CDR2 SVGAGI. CDR3 nucleotides: TGTGCCAGCAGCGAGACAGGGGGTTTCTACGAGCAGTACTTC. It yields the protein CASSETGGFYEQYF.

The rearrangement uses TRBV25-1 and TRBJ2-1; D is possibly TRBD1 (5 bases). V gave up 4 bases and J gave up 2 bases, with 12 bases separating them. The CDR3 covers 15 residues. Germline CDR1 reads MGHDK; CDR2 reads SYGVNS. The CDR3 spells CASSGDRPPYNEQFF. CDR3 coding DNA: TGTGCCAGCAGTGGAGACAGACCCCCCTACAATGAGCAGTTCTTC. Based on the CDR3 plus reference TRBV25-1 and TRBJ2-1, the full variable domain is EADIYQTPRYLVIGTGKKITLECSQTMGHDKMYWYQQDPGMELHLIHYSYGVNSTEKGDLSSESTVSRIRTEHFPLTLESARPSHTSQYLCASSGDRPPYNEQFFGPGTRLTVL.

V usage is TRBV7-9 and J usage is TRBJ2-2; tentative D call: TRBD2 (6 bases). The length of the CDR3 is 16 residues. The germline CDR1 and CDR2 sequences are SEHNR and FQNEAQ (reference sequence). V dropped 1 base and J dropped 6 bases, with 15 bases sitting between them. CDR3 sequence: CASSLEAAPGAGELFF. The CDR3 DNA follows: TGTGCCAGCAGCTTAGAGGCGGCGCCGGGGGCCGGGGAGCTGTTTTTT.

As regards this clone: In the same sample, other DNA sequences code for this CDR3. This chain uses TRBV28 with TRBJ2-1, with D hard to call. V lost 6 bases, J lost 2 bases, and 2 bases lay in between. Germline values: CDR1 MDHEN, CDR2 SYDVKM. The CDR3 length is 11 residues. CDR3 bases: TGTGCCAGCAGCGCCTACAATGAGCAGTTCTTC. This encodes CASSAYNEQFF.

In the case of this clone: An end of the junction does not agree with germline; a read error may underlie this. This sequence joins TRBV7-7 and TRBJ2-5, with D perhaps TRBD2 (6 bases). Germline V lookup: CDR1 SSHAT, CDR2 FNYEAQ (reference sequence). The CDR3 totals 15 residues. CDR3 sequence (DNA): TGTGCTAGCAGCCTTTCTAGCGTGGGTCAAGAGACCCAGTACTTC. It encodes CASSLSSVGQETQYF.

This rearrangement joins TRBV5-6 to TRBJ1-4; 7 nucleotides line up with TRBD1. CDR3 length equals 13 residues. Losses at the gene ends were 4 bases for V and 15 bases for J; bases not matched to a gene: 12. From germline, CDR1 is SGHDT and CDR2 YYEEEE. As DNA, the CDR3 is TGTGCCAGCAGCCGCAGGGGGATTTTTCTCTTGTTTTTT. Its protein is CASSRRGIFLLFF.

The sample holds one count of this clone. The chain recombines TRBV20-1 with TRBJ2-1; 13 nucleotides align to TRBD2. V lost 3 bases to trimming and J lost 9 bases; unmatched junction nucleotides: 8. Germline V lookup: CDR1 DFQATT, CDR2 SNEGSKA (reference sequence). The CDR3 runs 15 residues. The CDR3 DNA reads as TGCAGTGCTAGTTACGGACTAGCGGGAGAAAGTGAGCAGTTCTTC. This translates into CSASYGLAGESEQFF.

This clone has just a few counts. V and J are TRBV24-1 and TRBJ2-1, with TRBD2 matching over 16 bases. V shed 4 bases and J 6 bases; nucleotides not matched to a gene: 5. This CDR3 region has 17 residues. The germline V gene encodes CDR1 KGHDR and CDR2 SFDVKD. In DNA, the CDR3 is TGTGCCACCAGTGACCCGGGACTAGCGGGAGGGATCAATGAGCAGTTCTTC. Encoded protein: CATSDPGLAGGINEQFF.

The chain links TRBV12-3 or TRBV12-4 to TRBJ2-1; D not resolved. The CDR3 has 13 amino acids. Trimming stripped 5 bases from V and 7 bases from J, with 12 bases between. Here the CDR3 DNA reads TGTGCCAGCAGTCAAAGACTCGTGAATGAGCAGTTCTTC. Protein product: CASSQRLVNEQFF.

With regard to this clone: One junction end disagrees with the germline gene, perhaps due to a read error. The chain recombines TRBV5-1 with TRBJ1-2; no reliable D call. CDR1 and CDR2 from the germline V gene are SGHRS and YFSETQ. This CDR3 has 14 residues. CDR3 in amino acids: CASRLEGRGYGYTF. The CDR3 DNA follows: TGCGCCAGCAGGTTGGAAGGTCGAGGCTATGGCTACACCTTC. The full variable domain, completed using reference TRBV5-1 and TRBJ1-2, is KAGVTQTPRYLIKTRGQQVTLSCSPISGHRSVSWYQQTPGQGLQFLFEYFSETQRNKGNFPGRFSGRQFSNSRSEMNVSTLELGDSALYLCASRLEGRGYGYTFGSGTRLTVV.

V is TRBV5-4 and J is TRBJ2-5; 7 bases are a match to TRBD1. V shed 6 bases and J 5 bases; nucleotides not matched to a gene: 10. This CDR3 has 14 residues. Germline V gives CDR1 SGHNT, CDR2 YYREEE (reference sequence). CDR3 amino acids: CASNIQGEIETQYF. CDR3 coding DNA: TGTGCCAGCAATATCCAGGGGGAGATTGAGACCCAGTACTTC.

V gene TRBV7-9 combines with J gene TRBJ1-1; D is uncertain. The CDR3 totals 16 residues. V lost 5 bases, J lost 0 bases, and 16 bases lay in between. CDR1 is SEHNR, CDR2 FQNEAQ, per germline (reference sequence). CDR3 sequence (DNA): TGTGCCAGCAGCACAACACCCGGGGAAATGAACACTGAAGCTTTCTTT. The encoded protein is CASSTTPGEMNTEAFF.

The chain recombines TRBV6-5 with TRBJ2-5, with TRBD1 matching over 8 bases. Trimming cost V 7 bases and J 4 bases; bases outside gene matches: 5. Germline V gives CDR1 MNHEY, CDR2 SVGAGI. The CDR3 is made up of 13 amino acids. CDR3 amino acids: CASIRQGRETQYF. CDR3 in DNA: TGTGCCAGCATCAGACAGGGGCGAGAGACCCAGTACTTC.